This T cell receptor beta chain was observed in a study of cytomegalovirus exposure and HLA in healthy donors. The PCR contained 60 Vbeta and 13 Jbeta primers. Some clones are missing from TCRdb's copy, which holds only in-frame ones; the method was immunoSEQ multiplex PCR. This sample contains fewer than 150,000 clones. A word on this clone: What it binds is unknown.

Study conclusions and caveats: One variant, a missense change in DCLRE1C, was linked in a later analysis to TCR beta V- and J-gene trimming. Sequencing depth roughly uniform across donors was assumed in presence/absence analyses. Reportedly, a later analysis found an Asian-associated ancestry cluster had fewer N-insertions than the roughly 700-donor mean.

The sequence came from a middle-aged man in good health and CMV-seronegative. Material for sequencing was PBMCs.

The CDR3, as DNA: TGTGCCAGCAGTTTATCGTCAGGGGGCTCCTACGAGCAGTACTTC. The encoded protein is CASSLSSGGSYEQYF. The V and J genes are TRBV27 and TRBJ2-7; 7 bases fit TRBD1. The V and J ends lost 0 bases and 0 bases, in that order; junction bases with no gene match: 2. CDR3 length: 15 residues. Germline V gene lookup returns CDR1 MNHEY and CDR2 SMNVEV (reference sequence).